This entry is about one TCR beta chain. What it binds is unknown. The TRB libraries of cDNA were built by UMI-labeled 5' RACE. TCRdb re-called the 5' RACE reads; one entry per CDR3 protein, DNA not given. The data include about 60,000 distinct CDR3 sequences; the top ten clones carry approximately 0.5%. This specimen belongs to a study of CXCR3-negative and CXCR3-positive naive CD8 T cells. Study observations and caveats: Compared with CXCR3-negative naive cells, CXCR3-positive naive cells showed more hydrophobic TRB CDR3s. Naive subsets showed comparable surface CD5, and TCR interaction strength was also inferred from TRB CDR3 physicochemistry.

The CDR3 has 14 amino acids. Sequenced input: naive CXCR3+ CD8+ T cells from blood. Regarding subset: CD45RO-CCR7+CD27+CD95- naive CD8+ T cells expressing CXCR3 (TNR3+). The sequence was obtained from a human donor in good health. Some clones in this sample may be carry-over from other donors' samples. The genes are TRBV12-3 or TRBV12-4 and TRBJ2-5. The CDR3 protein is CASSDPVDLETQYF.